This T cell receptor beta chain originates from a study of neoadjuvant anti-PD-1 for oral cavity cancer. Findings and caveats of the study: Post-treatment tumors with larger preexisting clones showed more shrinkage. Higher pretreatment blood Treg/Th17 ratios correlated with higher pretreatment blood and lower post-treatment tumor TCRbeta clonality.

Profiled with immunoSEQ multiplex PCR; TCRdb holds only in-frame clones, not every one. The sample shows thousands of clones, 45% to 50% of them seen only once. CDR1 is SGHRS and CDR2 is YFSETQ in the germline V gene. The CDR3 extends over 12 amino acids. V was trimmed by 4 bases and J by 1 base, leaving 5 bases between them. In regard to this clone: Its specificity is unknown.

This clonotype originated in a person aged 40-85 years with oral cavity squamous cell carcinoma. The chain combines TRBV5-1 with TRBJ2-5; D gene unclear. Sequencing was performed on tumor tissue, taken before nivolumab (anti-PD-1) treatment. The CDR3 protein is CASSDPQETQYF. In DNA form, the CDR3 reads TGCGCCAGCAGCGACCCCCAAGAGACCCAGTACTTC. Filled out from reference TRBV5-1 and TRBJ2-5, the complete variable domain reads KAGVTQTPRYLIKTRGQQVTLSCSPISGHRSVSWYQQTPGQGLQFLFEYFSETQRNKGNFPGRFSGRQFSNSRSEMNVSTLELGDSALYLCASSDPQETQYFGPGTRLLVL.